The 30 T cell receptor beta chains below all came from one sample that was sequenced in a study of T cell repertoires in cytomegalovirus infection. Antigens for these TCRs are unknown. From the reads, TCRdb called clonotypes with MiXCR, one entry per CDR3 protein. In the table there are fewer than 1,000,000 distinct CDR3 sequences, roughly 30% of which are singletons. The sample was cultured CD8+ T cells from PBMCs, taken from culture after CMV antigen stimulation. Every receptor here comes from a human donor in good health (CMV status not recorded). Some clones in this sample may be carry-over from other donors' samples.

The chain recombines TRBV12-3 or TRBV12-4 with TRBJ1-1; D uncertain. Trimming took off 8 bases at V and 6 bases at J, with 13 bases between the two ends. The CDR3 is made up of 12 amino acids. The DNA for the CDR3 is TGTGCCAGCTTACGGAGAGCCTCTGAAGCTTTCTTT. It specifies CASLRRASEAFF.

This clonotype was observed a few times. V usage is TRBV6-5 and J usage is TRBJ2-1; possibly TRBD1 for D (6 bases). This CDR3 has 16 amino acids. The germline V and J ends were trimmed by 4 bases and 5 bases, with 18 bases remaining between them. CDR1 and CDR2 (germline): MNHEY, SVGAGI. The CDR3 here is CASSFLYRENDNEQFF. The CDR3 nucleotides are TGTGCCAGCAGTTTTCTCTACAGGGAAAACGACAATGAGCAGTTCTTC.

This clonotype turned up a few times. This sequence joins TRBV6-5 and TRBJ1-2, with D perhaps matching TRBD1 (5 bases). The CDR3 contains 12 residues. The V gene lost 5 bases and the J gene lost 5 bases, with 9 bases spanning the gap. The germline V gene has CDR1 MNHEY and CDR2 SVGAGI. Here the CDR3 DNA reads TGTGCCAGCAGTGAGCAGGGATATGGCTACACCTTC. As protein: CASSEQGYGYTF.

There are a few counts of this clonotype. The chain carries TRBV12-3 or TRBV12-4 and TRBJ2-3, with 14 bases matching TRBD2. After removal of 6 bases from V and 1 base from J, the junction contained 3 bases not matched to a gene. CDR3 length: 16 residues. In nucleotides, the CDR3 is TGTGCCAGCAGGGGGACTAGCGGGGGCGGCACAGATACGCAGTATTTT. Protein sequence: CASRGTSGGGTDTQYF.

In regard to this clonotype: Germline is not matched at one junction end, which may reflect a read error. The chain carries TRBV12-3 or TRBV12-4 and TRBJ2-7; the D gene is possibly TRBD1 (6 bases). The CDR3 runs to 13 residues. CDR3 nucleotide sequence: TGTGTCAGCAGTCCCGCGGACAGCTACGAGCAGTACTTC. It translates to CVSSPADSYEQYF.

Concerning this clonotype: One end of the junction fails to match germline, which may point to a read error. The chain carries TRBV2 and TRBJ1-1; TRBD1 might be the D (6 bases). There are 12 residues in the CDR3. From germline, CDR1 is SNHLY and CDR2 FYNNEI. CDR3 residues: CASRQQGPEGFF. As DNA, the CDR3 is TGTGCCAGCAGGCAACAGGGTCCTGAAGGTTTCTTT.

This chain links TRBV28 with TRBJ2-7; the D gene could be TRBD1 or TRBD2 (5 bases each). The V and J ends lost 10 bases and 7 bases respectively, with 17 bases between them. The CDR3 consists of 12 residues. CDR1 is MDHEN, CDR2 SYDVKM, per germline. The DNA of the CDR3 is TGTGCCACCGGGGCAGGGATCGGGGAGCAGTACGTC. This translates into CATGAGIGEQYV.

This clonotype was seen only once. The V and J genes are TRBV29-1 and TRBJ2-7; D call uncertain. Trimming took 4 bases from V and 2 from J, leaving 12 bases between them. The CDR3 extends over 13 amino acids. Germline V CDR1 and CDR2: SQVTM, ANQGSEA. Here the CDR3 DNA reads TGCAGCGTTGTTGGTCAGGAGACCTACGAGCAGTACTTC. The encoded protein is CSVVGQETYEQYF.

This rearrangement joins TRBV25-1 to TRBJ2-7, with a possible D match to TRBD1 (6 bases). Trimming left V 6 bases short and J 5 bases short, with 17 bases between. The CDR3 totals 14 residues. Germline assignment: CDR1 MGHDK and CDR2 SYGVNS. The CDR3 loop reads CASSEDIWGHEQYF. The CDR3 DNA sequence: TGTGCCAGCAGCGAGGACATCTGGGGGCACGAGCAGTACTTC.

In its sample, this clonotype was seen a few times. J is TRBJ2-7 and V is TRBV7-8, with TRBD1 identical over 7 bases. V trimming: 2 bases; J trimming: 5 bases; junction bases outside the gene matches: 6. Germline values: CDR1 SGHVS, CDR2 FQNEAQ. CDR3 length: 14 amino acids. This CDR3 is CASSLRTGINEQYV. DNA for the CDR3: TGTGCCAGCAGCTTAAGGACAGGTATCAACGAGCAGTACGTC.

This clonotype appeared many times. The V call is TRBV7-2, the J call TRBJ1-1, with a weak D call TRBD1 (5 bases). V lost 1 base, J lost 0 bases, and 12 bases lay in between. Germline V gene lookup returns CDR1 SGHTA and CDR2 FQGNSA. This CDR3 is built from 16 residues. CDR3 sequence reads: CASSLGFQGLNTEAFF. CDR3 bases: TGTGCCAGCAGCTTAGGATTTCAGGGCTTGAACACTGAAGCTTTCTTT.

The chain links TRBV2 to TRBJ2-1; 7 bases fit TRBD1. This CDR3 has 16 residues. Germline lookup yields CDR1 SNHLY and CDR2 FYNNEI. The V gene end was trimmed by 2 bases and the J gene end by 2 bases; junction bases not matched to a gene: 6. The CDR3, as DNA: TGTGCCAGCAGTGAACCTAACAGGGGAACCTACAATGAGCAGTTCTTC. It yields the protein CASSEPNRGTYNEQFF.

V usage is TRBV28 and J usage is TRBJ1-4, with TRBD1 matching 7 bases. This CDR3 spans 15 amino acids. Germline CDR1 is MDHEN and CDR2 is SYDVKM. V was clipped by 8 bases and J by 3 bases; unmatched bases: 9. Here the CDR3 DNA reads TGTGCCAGCGGATTACAGGGGATTTCTAATGAAAAACTGTTTTTT. Translating gives CASGLQGISNEKLFF.

This clonotype has more than one count but fewer than ten. CDR3 DNA: TGCGCCAGCAGCCCAAAAAAAAGCCCCTACAATGAGCAGTTCTTC. Encoded protein: CASSPKKSPYNEQFF. The chain joins TRBV4-1 to TRBJ2-1; D not certain. The ends were cut back, 4 bases at V and 2 bases at J, with 12 bases in the middle. CDR3 length equals 15 residues. Germline lookup yields CDR1 MGHRA and CDR2 YSYEKL.

The table lists this clonotype with a few counts. The rearrangement links TRBV2 to TRBJ2-7; 8 bases are shared with TRBD1. Unmatched junction bases numbered 7, after V lost 3 bases and J lost 0 bases. Germline V gene data show CDR1 as SNHLY and CDR2 as FYNNEI. The CDR3 sequence is 16 residues long. The CDR3 loop reads CASSDPGQATSYEQYV. The CDR3 coding sequence is TGTGCCAGCAGTGATCCGGGACAGGCAACCTCCTACGAGCAGTACGTC.

The chain couples TRBV27 to TRBJ2-7; perhaps TRBD1 as D (5 bases). The CDR3 length is 13 residues. The germline V and J ends were trimmed by 1 base and 4 bases, with 8 bases remaining between them. Germline V CDR1 and CDR2: MNHEY, SMNVEV (reference sequence). CDR3 region: CASSLYPGYEQYV. For the CDR3, the DNA is TGTGCCAGCAGTTTATACCCAGGGTACGAGCAGTACGTC.

This clonotype has only a few counts. V is TRBV11-2 and J is TRBJ2-7; no firm D call. Germline assignment: CDR1 SGHAT and CDR2 FQNNGV. The germline V and J ends were trimmed by 2 bases and 0 bases, with 11 bases remaining between them. This CDR3 contains 15 residues. The CDR3 reads CASSLSTINSYEQYF. The CDR3 DNA sequence: TGTGCCAGCAGCTTATCTACAATAAACTCCTACGAGCAGTACTTC.

In this sample, this clonotype turned up many times. The chain couples TRBV6-5 to TRBJ1-1; D uncertain. V dropped 0 bases and J dropped 0 bases, with 8 bases sitting between them. This CDR3 is 15 amino acids long. Per the germline V gene, CDR1 is MNHEY and CDR2 is SVGAGI. This CDR3 is CASSYSAGLNTEAFF. In DNA form, the CDR3 reads TGTGCCAGCAGTTACTCAGCCGGGCTGAACACTGAAGCTTTCTTT.

The V gene is TRBV19, the J gene TRBJ2-3; 8 positions agree with TRBD2. CDR1 and CDR2 from the germline V gene are LNHDA and SQIVND (reference sequence). CDR3 length: 16 amino acids. J was trimmed by 1 base and V by 3 bases; bases with no gene match: 6. CDR3 in DNA: TGTGCCAGTAGTATCACATCAGCGGGGGGCACAGATACGCAGTATTTT. Translation: CASSITSAGGTDTQYF.

The chain couples TRBV18 to TRBJ2-3, with D unresolved. CDR3 length: 15 amino acids. Germline V gene data show CDR1 as KGHSH and CDR2 as LQKENI. The germline V and J ends were trimmed by 3 bases and 2 bases, with 12 bases remaining between them. The CDR3 nucleotides are TGTGCCAGCTCACCGAGACACCCGTCCACAGATACGCAGTATTTT. Its protein is CASSPRHPSTDTQYF.

The chain employs TRBV5-6 and TRBJ1-5; D perhaps matches TRBD1 (5 bases). Per the germline V gene, CDR1 is SGHDT and CDR2 is YYEEEE. V gave up 3 bases and J gave up 0 bases, with 19 bases separating them. The CDR3 totals 18 residues. The CDR3 reads CASSWDPSTEYSNQPQHF. The CDR3 DNA sequence: TGTGCCAGCAGCTGGGACCCGAGCACCGAATATAGCAATCAGCCCCAGCATTTT. The variable domain in full, completed from reference TRBV5-6 and TRBJ1-5, reads DAGVTQSPTHLIKTRGQQVTLRCSPKSGHDTVSWYQQALGQGPQFIFQYYEEEERQRGNFPDRFSGHQFPNYSSELNVNALLLGDSALYLCASSWDPSTEYSNQPQHFGDGTRLSIL.

This clonotype was seen at least ten times. The chain joins TRBV7-2 to TRBJ2-1; D possibly matches TRBD1 or TRBD2 (5 bases each). V lost 1 base, J lost 8 bases, and 15 bases lay in between. The CDR3 sequence is 15 residues long. Germline CDR1 reads SGHTA; CDR2 reads FQGNSA. The CDR3 nucleotides are TGTGCCAGCAGCTTAGGTAGTCGCATGGGGGATGAGCAGTTCTTC. Amino acid sequence: CASSLGSRMGDEQFF.

V is TRBV27 and J is TRBJ2-3, with D hard to call. Looked up from germline, CDR1 is MNHEY and CDR2 is SMNVEV (reference sequence). The CDR3 covers 13 residues. Trimming stripped 0 bases from V and 4 bases from J, with 5 bases between. CDR3 sequence (DNA): TGTGCCAGCAGTTTATCAGGGTCAGATACGCAGTATTTT. Protein product: CASSLSGSDTQYF.

The chain combines TRBV20-1 with TRBJ2-3; D gene uncertain. Germline V gives CDR1 DFQATT, CDR2 SNEGSKA (reference sequence). Trimming left V 5 bases short and J 2 bases short, with 11 bases between. This CDR3 has 13 residues. The CDR3 DNA follows: TGCAGTGCTCATACATACGCCACAGATACGCAGTATTTT. Translated: CSAHTYATDTQYF.

This chain uses TRBV6-1 with TRBJ2-1; possible D gene TRBD2, 5 bases. The CDR3 length is 15 residues. The V end lost 1 base, the J end lost 2 bases, and 9 bases lay between the germline ends. CDR1 is MNHNS, CDR2 SASEGT, per germline. CDR3 sequence: CASSEGVSAYNEQFF. The CDR3 DNA reads TGTGCCAGCAGTGAAGGAGTTAGCGCCTACAATGAGCAGTTCTTC.

This sequence joins TRBV4-2 and TRBJ1-4; the D is unclear. The CDR3 totals 12 residues. V was shortened by 0 bases and J by 10 bases, with 6 bases between the two germline ends. The germline V gene encodes CDR1 LGHNA and CDR2 YNFKEQ. The CDR3 protein is CASSQDPGKLFF. DNA of the CDR3: TGTGCCAGCAGCCAAGATCCAGGAAAACTGTTTTTT.

This clonotype turned up a few times. The V and J genes are TRBV2 and TRBJ2-7; perhaps TRBD1 as D (5 bases). Trimming pared 8 bases from V and 2 bases from J, leaving 16 bases between. This CDR3 is 14 amino acids long. Germline V CDR1 and CDR2: SNHLY, FYNNEI. CDR3 in DNA: TGTGCCAGCGATGGGCAGGGAAATCCCTACGAGCAGTACGTC. Protein: CASDGQGNPYEQYV.

CDR3 region: CASSQERGGPTDTQYF. CDR3 in DNA: TGTGCCAGCAGCCAAGAGCGGGGGGGCCCGACAGATACGCAGTATTTT. The chain joins TRBV3-1 to TRBJ2-3, with TRBD2 identical over 9 bases. With 0 bases clipped from V and 3 bases from J, the junction kept 4 bases outside the gene matches. The CDR3 has 16 amino acids. CDR1 LGHDT and CDR2 YNNKEL come from the germline V gene (reference sequence).

This clonotype was seen only a few times. The chain recombines TRBV12-3 or TRBV12-4 with TRBJ2-3; D unclear. Trimming left V 2 bases short and J 3 bases short, with 12 bases between. This CDR3 has 15 amino acids. CDR3: CASSLSLVGTDTQYF. As DNA, the CDR3 is TGTGCCAGCAGTTTATCCCTAGTGGGGACAGATACGCAGTATTTT.

The sample holds a few counts of this clonotype. This chain uses TRBV12-3 or TRBV12-4 with TRBJ2-1; perhaps TRBD2 as D (6 bases). The length of the CDR3 is 14 residues. Between the trimmed V and J ends, which lost 5 bases and 6 bases, there was a span of 14 bases. The CDR3 sequence: CASSLGGIGNEQFF. CDR3 sequence (DNA): TGTGCCAGCAGTCTTGGGGGGATCGGCAATGAGCAGTTCTTC.